The clone carrying this T cell receptor (beta chain) was seen many times. The data were obtained in a study of CD8+CD57+ T cells in acquired aplastic anemia. TCR beta VDJ and CDR3 profiling used genomic DNA as template. TCRdb fed the reads into MiXCR, producing one record per CDR3 protein. The sample has some 220,000 distinct CDR3 sequences, approximately 35% seen once. Germline V gene sequence: CDR1 SGHTS, CDR2 YDEGEE. CDR3 length: 15 residues. Trimming removed 0 bases at V and 2 bases at J, with 9 bases between. The V and J genes are TRBV5-8 and TRBJ2-1, with D perhaps given as TRBD1 or TRBD2 (5 bases each). Material for sequencing was sorted CD4+, CD8+, or CD8+CD57+ T cells (not recorded which) from PBMCs. The receptor was derived from a human donor in good health, serving as a control. The DNA for the CDR3 is TGTGCCAGCAGCTTGGATACGGGACCCTACAATGAGCAGTTCTTC. Protein: CASSLDTGPYNEQFF.